Here is one T cell receptor (beta chain) with its context. Antigen specificity is unknown. These data belong to a study of cytomegalovirus exposure and HLA in healthy donors. Study-wide findings and caveats: TCR sequences were mostly rare, though some public TCRs occurred in many donors. In all likelihood, a cluster of highly shared sequence variants was a sequencing artifact. An analysis was carried out later, and it reportedly showed fewer N-insertions in an Asian-associated ancestry cluster than the 666-donor mean.

With 60 Vbeta and 13 Jbeta primers, the PCR was carried out. Profiled with immunoSEQ multiplex PCR; TCRdb holds only in-frame clones, not every one. The data show over 150,000 clones, around three quarters seen once. This CDR3 has 15 residues. Germline assignment: CDR1 GTSNPN and CDR2 SVGIG (reference sequence). Trimming took 5 bases from V and 7 from J, leaving 21 bases between them. The sequencing input was PBMCs. The chain combines TRBV30 with TRBJ2-1, with a weak D call TRBD2 (6 bases). The sequence was obtained from a woman aged 40 to 55 in good health and CMV-seronegative. In nucleotides, the CDR3 is TGTGCCTGGGCCCCCGGGACTCCCCCCCGGAATGAGCAGTTCTTC. Translating it yields CAWAPGTPPRNEQFF. Supplemented by reference TRBV30 and TRBJ2-1, the full variable domain reads SQTIHQWPATLVQPVGSPLSLECTVEGTSNPNLYWYRQAAGRGLQLLFYSVGIGQISSEVPQNLSASRPQDRQFILSSKKLLLSDSGFYLCAWAPGTPPRNEQFFGPGTRLTVL.